This paragraph covers one TCR beta chain sequence. The antigen is not known. The library protocol tagged each TCR cDNA with a unique molecular identifier. Each CDR3 protein gets one entry after TCRdb re-called the 5' RACE reads with MiXCR. This table has almost 75,000 distinct CDR3 sequences, 13% appearing once. The record originates from a study of spatial heterogeneity in lung cancer. The overall study: Alpha-chain sequences were detected in numbers that were consistently lower than beta-chain sequences. Unique TCR and UMI combinations averaged more than ten appearances each in raw reads.

Study conclusions and caveats: Ubiquitous expanded tumor TCRs appeared in blood more at resection than follow-up.

This CDR3 is built from 16 residues. Germline CDR1 is LNHDA and CDR2 is SQIVND (reference sequence). V lost 4 bases to trimming and J lost 3 bases, with 18 bases between them. Time point indicated: sample taken at primary tumor resection. Tumor, nontumor lung or frozen PBMC supplied whole RNA, sequenced without sorting. The receptor was isolated from a male donor with early-stage non-small cell lung cancer. The sample was PBMCs, taken at surgery. This chain joins TRBV19 and TRBJ1-1; maybe TRBD1 (6 bases). The CDR3 loop reads CASSTTGWEGDTEAFF. Written as DNA, the CDR3 is TGTGCCAGTAGTACCACTGGTTGGGAGGGGGACACTGAAGCTTTCTTT.